This TCR beta chain was retrieved from a study of control samples from healthy donors and cancer patients. There are 13 residues in the CDR3. Profiling relied on immunoSEQ multiplex PCR, and the TCRdb table lists in-frame clones only, not all of them. The sample lists about 140,000 clones, more than 80% occurring once. The chain combines TRBV21-1 with TRBJ1-1. TRBV21-1 is a pseudogene segment. Specimen: blood. This clonotype was sampled from a man aged 18 to 30 in good health. The CDR3 DNA sequence: TGTGCCAGCAGCAAAGCGCGGGATGACCAAGCTTTCTTT. It yields the protein CASSKARDDQAFF.